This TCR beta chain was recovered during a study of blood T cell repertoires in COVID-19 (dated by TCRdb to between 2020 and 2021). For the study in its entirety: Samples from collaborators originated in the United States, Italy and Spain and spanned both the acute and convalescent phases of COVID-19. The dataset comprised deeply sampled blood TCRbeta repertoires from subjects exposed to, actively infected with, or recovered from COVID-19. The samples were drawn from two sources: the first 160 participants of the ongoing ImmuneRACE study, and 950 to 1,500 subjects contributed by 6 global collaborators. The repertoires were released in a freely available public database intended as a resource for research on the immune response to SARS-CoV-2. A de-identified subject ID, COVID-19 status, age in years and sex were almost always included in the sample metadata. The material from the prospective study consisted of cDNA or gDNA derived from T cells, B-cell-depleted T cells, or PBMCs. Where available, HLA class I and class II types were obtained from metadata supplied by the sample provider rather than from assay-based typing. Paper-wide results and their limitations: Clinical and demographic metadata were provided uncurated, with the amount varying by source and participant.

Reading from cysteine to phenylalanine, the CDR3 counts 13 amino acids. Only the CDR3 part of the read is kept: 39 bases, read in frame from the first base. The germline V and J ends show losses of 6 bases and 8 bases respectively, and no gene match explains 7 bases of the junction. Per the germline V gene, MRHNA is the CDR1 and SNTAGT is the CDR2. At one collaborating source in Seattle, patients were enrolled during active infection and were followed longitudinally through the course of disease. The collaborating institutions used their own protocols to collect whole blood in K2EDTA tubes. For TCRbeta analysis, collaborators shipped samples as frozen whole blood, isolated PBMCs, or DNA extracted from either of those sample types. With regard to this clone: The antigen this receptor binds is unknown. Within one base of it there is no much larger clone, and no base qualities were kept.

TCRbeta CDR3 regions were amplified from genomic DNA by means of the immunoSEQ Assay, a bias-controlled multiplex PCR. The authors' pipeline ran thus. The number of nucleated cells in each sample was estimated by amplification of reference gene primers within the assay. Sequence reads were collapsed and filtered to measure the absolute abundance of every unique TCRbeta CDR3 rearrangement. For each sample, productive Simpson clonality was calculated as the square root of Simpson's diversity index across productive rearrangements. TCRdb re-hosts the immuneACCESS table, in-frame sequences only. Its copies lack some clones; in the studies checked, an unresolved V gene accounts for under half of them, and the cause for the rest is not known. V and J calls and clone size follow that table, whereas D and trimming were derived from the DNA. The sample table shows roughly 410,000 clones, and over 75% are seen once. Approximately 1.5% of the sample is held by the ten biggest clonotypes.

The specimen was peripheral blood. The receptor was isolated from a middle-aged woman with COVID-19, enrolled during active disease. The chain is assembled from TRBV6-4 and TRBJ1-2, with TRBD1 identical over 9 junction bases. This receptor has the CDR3 CASSPGTGLGYTF. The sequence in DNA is TGTGCCAGCAGCCCCGGGACAGGGCTGGGCTACACCTTC.